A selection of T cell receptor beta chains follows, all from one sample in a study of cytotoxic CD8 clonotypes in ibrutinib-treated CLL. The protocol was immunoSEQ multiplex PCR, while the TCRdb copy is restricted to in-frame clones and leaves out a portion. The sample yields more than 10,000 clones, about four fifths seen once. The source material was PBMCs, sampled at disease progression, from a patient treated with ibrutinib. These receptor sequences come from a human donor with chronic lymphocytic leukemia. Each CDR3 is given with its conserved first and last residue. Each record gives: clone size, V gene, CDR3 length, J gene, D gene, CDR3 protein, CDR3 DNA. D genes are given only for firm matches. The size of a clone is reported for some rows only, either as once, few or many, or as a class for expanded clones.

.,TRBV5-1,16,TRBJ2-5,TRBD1,CASSWGGTGPGETQYF,TGCGCCAGCAGCTGGGGTGGGACAGGGCCAGGAGAGACCCAGTACTTC
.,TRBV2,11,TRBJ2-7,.,CASSEGYEQYF,TGTGCCAGCAGTGAGGGCTACGAGCAGTACTTC
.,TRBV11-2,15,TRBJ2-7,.,CASSLRGERFYEQYF,TGTGCCAGCAGCTTAAGGGGGGAACGATTCTACGAGCAGTACTTC
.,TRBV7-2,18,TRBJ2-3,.,CASSSHGGGGPSTDTQYF,TGTGCCAGCAGCTCCCACGGAGGGGGGGGGCCTAGCACAGATACGCAGTATTTT
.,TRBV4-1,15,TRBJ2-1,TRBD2,CASSLSGGAFNEQFF,TGCGCCAGCAGCCTGAGCGGGGGGGCCTTTAATGAGCAGTTCTTC
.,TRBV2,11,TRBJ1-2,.,CASSGPYGYTF,TGTGCCAGCAGTGGACCCTATGGCTACACCTTC
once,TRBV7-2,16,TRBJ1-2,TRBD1,CASSLFPETGWDGYTF,TGTGCCAGCAGCTTATTCCCCGAGACAGGGTGGGATGGCTACACCTTC
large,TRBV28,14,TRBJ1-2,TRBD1,CASSLTTGGYGYTF,TGTGCCAGCAGTTTAACTACAGGGGGCTATGGCTACACCTTC
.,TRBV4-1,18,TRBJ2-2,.,CASSQAGGGLPSTGELFF,TGCGCCAGCAGCCAAGCCGGCGGAGGGCTGCCGAGCACCGGGGAGCTGTTTTTT
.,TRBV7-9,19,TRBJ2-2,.,CASSLPPLPSGSNTGELFF,TGTGCCAGCAGCTTACCCCCCCTCCCAAGCGGTTCAAACACCGGGGAGCTGTTTTTT
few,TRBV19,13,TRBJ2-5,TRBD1,CASMFTGDQVQYF,TGTGCCAGTATGTTTACAGGGGACCAGGTCCAGTACTTC
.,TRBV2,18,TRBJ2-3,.,CASSESIIPAGRGDTQYF,TGTGCCAGCAGTGAATCAATAATACCGGCAGGGAGGGGGGATACGCAGTATTTT
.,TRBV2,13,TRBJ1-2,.,CASTPDRNYGYTF,TGTGCCAGTACTCCAGACAGGAACTATGGCTACACCTTC
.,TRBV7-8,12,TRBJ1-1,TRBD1,CASSFGTGGAFF,TGTGCCAGCAGCTTCGGGACAGGGGGAGCTTTCTTT
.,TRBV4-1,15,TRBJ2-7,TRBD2,CASSQAPGGIYEQYF,TGCGCCAGCAGCCAAGCTCCGGGAGGGATCTACGAGCAGTACTTC
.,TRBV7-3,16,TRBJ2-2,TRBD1,CASSLGTGRNTGELFF,TGTGCCAGCAGCTTAGGGACAGGGAGGAACACCGGGGAGCTGTTTTTT
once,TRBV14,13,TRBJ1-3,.,CASSQVRGNTIYF,TGTGCCAGCAGCCAAGTTCGTGGAAACACCATATATTTT
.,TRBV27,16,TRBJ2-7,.,CASYKIRGSSSYEQYF,TGTGCCAGCTACAAAATCAGGGGATCGAGCTCCTACGAGCAGTACTTC
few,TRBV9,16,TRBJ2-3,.,CASTSRGRDFTDTQYF,TGTGCCAGCACCTCCCGGGGCAGGGATTTCACAGATACGCAGTATTTT
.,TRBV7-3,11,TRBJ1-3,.,CARGGRNTIYF,TGTGCCAGAGGGGGAAGAAACACCATATATTTT
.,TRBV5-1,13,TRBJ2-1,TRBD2,CASSSGLENEQFF,TGCGCCAGCAGCTCGGGACTAGAGAATGAGCAGTTCTTC
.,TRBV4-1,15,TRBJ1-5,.,CASSLNSNSNQPQHF,TGCGCCAGCAGCCTGAACAGCAATAGCAATCAGCCCCAGCATTTT
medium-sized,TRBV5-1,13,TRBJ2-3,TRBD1,CASSLTGENTQYF,TGCGCCAGCAGCTTAACAGGGGAGAATACGCAGTATTTT
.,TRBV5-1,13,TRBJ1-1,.,CASSLAGRFEAFF,TGCGCCAGCAGCTTGGCCGGGCGATTTGAAGCTTTCTTT
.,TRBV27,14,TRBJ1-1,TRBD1,CASSLLSGTGRVFF,TGTGCCAGCAGTTTATTATCCGGGACAGGGCGGGTTTTCTTT
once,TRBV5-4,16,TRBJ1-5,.,CASSLNLGGNNQPQHF,TGTGCCAGCAGCTTGAATTTAGGAGGGAACAATCAGCCCCAGCATTTT
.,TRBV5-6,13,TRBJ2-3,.,CASSLNMGSEQYF,TGTGCCAGCAGCTTGAATATGGGTAGTGAGCAGTATTTT
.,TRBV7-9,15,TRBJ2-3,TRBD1,CASSLTGGATDTQYF,TGTGCCAGCAGCTTAACAGGGGGTGCCACAGATACGCAGTATTTT
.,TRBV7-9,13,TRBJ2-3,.,CASSEKWADTQYF,TGTGCCAGCAGCGAAAAATGGGCAGATACGCAGTATTTT
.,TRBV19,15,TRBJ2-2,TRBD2,CASTPLAGETGELFF,TGTGCCAGTACCCCACTAGCGGGAGAAACCGGGGAGCTGTTTTTT
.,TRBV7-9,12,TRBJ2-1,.,CASSPESNGQFF,TGTGCCAGCAGTCCGGAAAGCAATGGGCAGTTCTTC
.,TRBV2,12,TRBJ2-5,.,CASSEFLGTQYF,TGTGCCAGCAGTGAATTCCTGGGGACCCAGTACTTC
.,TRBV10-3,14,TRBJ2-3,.,CAIRGGEAIDTQYF,TGTGCCATCAGAGGGGGAGAGGCAATAGATACGCAGTATTTT
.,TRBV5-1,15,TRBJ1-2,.,CASSLGEGALGGYTF,TGCGCCAGCAGCTTGGGGGAGGGAGCGTTGGGCGGCTACACCTTC
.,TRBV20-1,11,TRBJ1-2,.,CSAIGTPVEAF,TGCAGTGCTATTGGGACGCCGGTTGAGGCCTTC
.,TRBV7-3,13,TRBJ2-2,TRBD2,CASSLRESKELFF,TGTGCCAGCAGCTTGCGGGAGTCTAAGGAGCTGTTTTTT
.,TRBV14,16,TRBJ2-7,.,CASSQDVAGPYYEQYF,TGTGCCAGCAGCCAAGATGTTGCAGGGCCTTACTACGAGCAGTACTTC
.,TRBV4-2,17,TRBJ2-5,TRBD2,CASSQGSSGGPQETQYF,TGTGCCAGCAGCCAAGGGTCTAGCGGGGGCCCCCAAGAGACCCAGTACTTC
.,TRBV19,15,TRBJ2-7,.,CASSIDPSGPYEQYF,TGTGCCAGTAGTATAGATCCGAGCGGGCCCTACGAGCAGTACTTC
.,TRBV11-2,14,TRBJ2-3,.,CASSPGTSTDTQYF,TGTGCCAGCAGCCCAGGGACTAGCACAGATACGCAGTATTTT
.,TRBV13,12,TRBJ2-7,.,CASSLEQGEQYF,TGTGCCAGCAGCTTAGAGCAGGGCGAGCAGTACTTC
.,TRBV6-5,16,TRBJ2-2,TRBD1,CASSYTGGVKTGELFF,TGTGCCAGCAGTTACACAGGGGGCGTAAAGACCGGGGAGCTGTTTTTT